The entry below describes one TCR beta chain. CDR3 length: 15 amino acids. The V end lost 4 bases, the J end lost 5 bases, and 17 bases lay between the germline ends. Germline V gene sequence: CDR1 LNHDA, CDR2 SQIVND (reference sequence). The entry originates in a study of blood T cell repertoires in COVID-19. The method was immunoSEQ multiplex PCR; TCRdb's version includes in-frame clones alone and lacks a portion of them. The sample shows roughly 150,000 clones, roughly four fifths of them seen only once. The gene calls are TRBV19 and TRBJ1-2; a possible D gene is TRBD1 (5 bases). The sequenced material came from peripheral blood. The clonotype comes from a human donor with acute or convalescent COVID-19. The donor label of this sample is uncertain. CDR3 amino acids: CASSTPDSFIYGYTF. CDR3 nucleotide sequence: TGTGCCAGTAGTACCCCCGACAGTTTCATTTATGGCTACACCTTC.